These 23 T cell receptor beta chains originate from one sample sequenced in a study of T cells in Graves' hyperthyroidism and ophthalmopathy. There were TCR beta CDR3 regions amplified from RNA transcripts. The HTBI set primed first-round TCR CDR3 RT-PCR. TCRdb fed the multiplex PCR reads into MiXCR, producing one record per CDR3 protein. Seen here are some 740,000 distinct CDR3 sequences, approximately 15% observed once, and the top ten hold roughly 10%. The sequenced sample was blood. The receptors were gathered from a woman between 18 and 30 years old with Graves' hyperthyroidism.

This clonotype has only a few counts. This chain joins TRBV11-3 and TRBJ2-1; 13 bases map to TRBD2. The CDR3 has 17 residues. Trimming removed 4 bases from V and 0 bases from J; junction bases left unmatched: 3. The germline CDR1 and CDR2 sequences are SGHNT and YENEEA. DNA for the CDR3: TGTGCCAGCAGCTGGGGACTAGCGGGAAGCTCCTACAATGAGCAGTTCTTC. It is translated as CASSWGLAGSSYNEQFF.

This clonotype was found many times. The chain links TRBV12-3 or TRBV12-4 to TRBJ2-3, with 9 bases aligning to TRBD1. The CDR3 is made up of 17 amino acids. Unmatched junction bases numbered 10, after V lost 3 bases and J lost 3 bases. CDR3 loop: CASSFRTGAKDTDTQYF. For the CDR3, the DNA is TGTGCCAGCAGTTTCAGGACAGGGGCGAAGGATACAGATACGCAGTATTTT.

This clonotype was detected ten times or more. For the CDR3, the DNA is TGTGCCAGCAGCACGACTGTCCTAACCTCCTACGAGCAGTACTTC. This codes for CASSTTVLTSYEQYF. V gene TRBV7-9 combines with J gene TRBJ2-7; D gene uncertain. CDR3 size: 15 residues. CDR1 SEHNR and CDR2 FQNEAQ come from the germline V gene (reference sequence). V lost 5 bases to trimming and J lost 0 bases, with 14 bases between them. Supplemented by reference TRBV7-9 and TRBJ2-7, the full variable domain reads DTGVSQNPRHKITKRGQNVTFRCDPISEHNRLYWYRQTLGQGPEFLTYFQNEAQLEKSRLLSDRFSAERPKGSFSTLEIQRTEQGDSAMYLCASSTTVLTSYEQYFGPGTRLTVT.

Ten or more counts support this clonotype. This chain joins TRBV12-3 or TRBV12-4 and TRBJ2-3; D not resolved. Trimming cost V 6 bases and J 5 bases, with 9 bases left between them. The length of the CDR3 is 12 residues. CDR3 nucleotides: TGTGCCAGCAGCTTAACGGGAGATACGCAGTATTTT. It is translated as CASSLTGDTQYF.

Worth noting for this clonotype: Compared with germline, one end of the junction differs, possibly owing to a read error. The CDR3 DNA follows: TGCAGTGCTGGAGATCCAAACTATGGCTACACCTTC. Its translation: CSAGDPNYGYTF. This chain connects TRBV20-1 to TRBJ1-2; no clear D. The CDR3 is 12 amino acids. Germline V gives CDR1 DFQATT, CDR2 SNEGSKA (reference sequence).

The chain carries TRBV29-1 and TRBJ2-2; TRBD2 matches 7 bases. This CDR3 comprises 12 residues. The germline gives CDR1 SQVTM, CDR2 ANQGSEA. After removal of 7 bases from V and 5 bases from J, the junction contained 4 bases not matched to a gene. The CDR3 DNA is TGCAGCGGAGGGGAGGGGACCGGGGAGCTGTTTTTT. Translated: CSGGEGTGELFF.

This clonotype was detected many times. The rearrangement links TRBV7-2 to TRBJ2-7; perhaps TRBD2 as D (6 bases). The germline V and J ends were trimmed by 1 base and 3 bases, with 13 bases remaining between them. Germline assignment: CDR1 SGHTA and CDR2 FQGNSA. The CDR3 covers 15 residues. DNA for the CDR3: TGTGCCAGCAGCTTAGATCTACGGGAGATCTACGAGCAGTACTTC. It is translated as CASSLDLREIYEQYF.

This clonotype was observed a handful of times. The J gene is TRBJ1-1, the V gene TRBV6-2 or TRBV6-3; D ambiguous. This CDR3 is 14 amino acids long. Germline CDR1 reads MNHEY; CDR2 reads SVGEGT. V was shortened by 0 bases and J by 6 bases, with 11 bases between the two germline ends. The CDR3 protein is CASSYSMTGAEAFF. CDR3 sequence (DNA): TGTGCCAGCAGTTACTCGATGACGGGCGCTGAAGCTTTCTTT.

This CDR3 is CASSSPANTGELFF. The CDR3 DNA reads TGTGCCAGCAGCTCCCCCGCGAACACCGGGGAGCTGTTTTTT. The chain combines TRBV5-8 with TRBJ2-2; D not resolved. Germline CDR1 and CDR2: SGHTS and YDEGEE. The CDR3 has 14 amino acids. The V end lost 3 bases, the J end lost 0 bases, and 6 bases lay between the germline ends.

This clonotype was counted at least ten times. The chain links TRBV4-3 to TRBJ2-7, with TRBD2 as a possible D gene (7 bases). CDR1 and CDR2 from the germline V gene are LGHNA and YSLEER. The CDR3 runs to 19 residues. Trimming cost V 0 bases and J 9 bases, with 30 bases left between them. CDR3 protein: CASSQEILPLAGPGEGQYF. For the CDR3, the DNA is TGCGCCAGCAGCCAAGAAATCCTCCCCTTAGCGGGCCCAGGGGAGGGGCAGTACTTC.

This clonotype has ten or more counts. The chain carries TRBV6-1 and TRBJ2-1; 11 bases align to TRBD2. CDR3 size: 15 residues. Trimming cost V 6 bases and J 4 bases; bases outside gene matches: 5. Per the germline V gene, CDR1 is MNHNS and CDR2 is SASEGT. CDR3 bases: TGTGCCAGCAGACCCGGGACTAGCGGTTACAATGAGCAGTTCTTC. Encoded protein: CASRPGTSGYNEQFF.

This clonotype was counted at least ten times. The chain recombines TRBV28 with TRBJ2-7; 7 nucleotides agree with TRBD1. V lost 8 bases, J lost 2 bases, and 6 bases stayed unmatched. Germline CDR1 is MDHEN and CDR2 is SYDVKM. The CDR3 length is 13 residues. CDR3: CASEGAHTYEQYF. CDR3 sequence (DNA): TGTGCCAGCGAGGGGGCCCACACCTACGAGCAGTACTTC.

There are a few counts of this clonotype. This sequence joins TRBV7-2 and TRBJ2-7; D remains ambiguous. This CDR3 comprises 17 residues. Germline V gene sequence: CDR1 SGHTA, CDR2 FQGNSA. V lost 1 base to trimming and J lost 0 bases, with 16 bases between them. The CDR3 is CASSLVFGVVSSYEQYF. The DNA of the CDR3 is TGTGCCAGCAGCTTAGTGTTTGGGGTTGTCAGCTCCTACGAGCAGTACTTC.

This clonotype was seen more than once but under ten times. The gene calls are TRBV12-3 or TRBV12-4 and TRBJ2-3; 9 nucleotides agree with TRBD2. The CDR3 totals 14 residues. Germline trimming cut 1 base from V and 7 bases from J; bases unmatched to any gene: 3. CDR3 in amino acids: CASSLGTSVHTQYF. CDR3 in DNA: TGTGCCAGCAGTTTAGGGACTAGCGTCCATACGCAGTATTTT.

The chain carries TRBV7-2 and TRBJ1-4; possibly TRBD1 for D (5 bases). V dropped 4 bases and J dropped 7 bases, with 10 bases sitting between them. The germline V gene has CDR1 SGHTA and CDR2 FQGNSA. The CDR3 has 13 residues. Here the CDR3 reads CASSSAQGEKLFF. CDR3 sequence (DNA): TGTGCCAGCAGCTCAGCCCAGGGTGAAAAACTGTTTTTT.

This clonotype was observed a handful of times. V and J are TRBV28 and TRBJ1-6; D not certain. There are 15 residues in the CDR3. Trimming took 3 bases from V and 8 from J, leaving 14 bases between them. Germline loops: CDR1 MDHEN, CDR2 SYDVKM. In DNA, the CDR3 is TGTGCCAGCAGTTTTGGGCCCCGACGGGATTCACCCCTCCACTTT. This translates into CASSFGPRRDSPLHF.

This clonotype has more than one count but fewer than ten. At one end, the junction sequence differs from germline, possibly due to a read error. The V and J genes are TRBV24-1 and TRBJ2-2, with 7 nucleotides matching TRBD2. CDR1 KGHDR and CDR2 SFDVKD come from the germline V gene. The length of the CDR3 is 17 residues. In DNA form, the CDR3 reads TGTGCCACCAGTGATTTGGCGGGGGTGGCGAACACCGGGGAGCTGGTTTTT. Translation gives CATSDLAGVANTGELVF.

Many counts were recorded for this clonotype. In nucleotides, the CDR3 is TGTGCCAGCAGCCAAGGGGTGAATGAAAAACTGTTTTTT. It specifies CASSQGVNEKLFF. The chain carries TRBV3-1 and TRBJ1-4; D unclear. CDR1 and CDR2 from the germline V gene are LGHDT and YNNKEL (reference sequence). The V gene lost 1 base and the J gene lost 5 bases, with 5 bases spanning the gap. This CDR3 has 13 amino acids.

This clonotype occurred many times. The V and J genes are TRBV29-1 and TRBJ2-7; 10 bases line up with TRBD2. Germline loops: CDR1 SQVTM, CDR2 ANQGSEA. The length of the CDR3 is 16 residues. V lost 6 bases, J lost 1 base, and 12 bases stayed unmatched. The CDR3 nucleotides are TGCAGCGTGGTCGGCGAAGCGGGAGGGCCGTCCTACGAGCAGTACTTC. Its translation: CSVVGEAGGPSYEQYF.

The chain carries TRBV12-3 or TRBV12-4 and TRBJ1-3; D remains ambiguous. The CDR3 runs to 15 residues. Trimming cost V 7 bases and J 5 bases, with 18 bases left between them. This CDR3 reads CASNRMGQDRNTIYF. CDR3 coding DNA: TGTGCCAGCAATAGGATGGGCCAAGACAGAAACACCATATATTTT.

This clonotype has at least ten counts. The CDR3 sequence is CASSSSGGEQYF. For the CDR3, the DNA is TGTGCCAGCAGCTCGTCCGGAGGCGAGCAGTACTTC. This chain links TRBV7-9 with TRBJ2-7, with D perhaps matching TRBD2 (5 bases). This CDR3 has 12 amino acids. Trimming stripped 4 bases from V and 6 bases from J, with 10 bases between. Germline V gene sequence: CDR1 SEHNR, CDR2 FQNEAQ (reference sequence).

The rearrangement joins TRBV6-2 or TRBV6-3 to TRBJ1-2; no clear D gene. Germline V gene lookup returns CDR1 MNHEY and CDR2 SVGEGT. Between the trimmed V and J ends, which lost 0 bases and 7 bases, there was a span of 6 bases. The CDR3 is 12 amino acids. CDR3 sequence: CASSYSIFGYTF. CDR3 sequence (DNA): TGTGCCAGCAGTTACTCGATATTTGGCTACACCTTC.

This clonotype was counted many times. The rearrangement uses TRBV7-9 and TRBJ2-1; 10 nucleotides match TRBD1. Trimming cost V 5 bases and J 9 bases; bases outside gene matches: 10. CDR3 length equals 15 residues. CDR1 and CDR2 (germline): SEHNR, FQNEAQ (reference sequence). The CDR3 here is CASSPFGTGVGEQFF. CDR3 bases: TGTGCCAGCAGCCCTTTTGGGACAGGGGTTGGTGAGCAGTTCTTC.